This T cell receptor beta chain is from a study of blood T cell repertoires in COVID-19. The germline V gene has CDR1 WNHNN and CDR2 SYGVQD (reference sequence). CDR3 length equals 17 residues. With 0 bases removed from V and 1 base from J, the gap between germline ends came to 16 bases. The assay was immunoSEQ multiplex PCR, and TCRdb's table has in-frame clones only and misses some. The sample records some 200,000 clones, more than 80% being singletons. The clonotype originates from a man aged 40-49 years who had recovered from COVID-19. This chain links TRBV10-1 with TRBJ2-7, with D possibly being TRBD2 (5 bases). The sample taken for sequencing was PBMCs or T cells enriched from blood (not recorded which). The CDR3 sequence is CASSESRFFGVSYEQYF. In DNA, the CDR3 is TGCGCCAGCAGTGAGTCGAGGTTTTTCGGGGTTTCCTACGAGCAGTACTTC.